This T cell receptor (beta chain) was sequenced during a study of long-term antiretroviral therapy in people with HIV. Runs used v3.0 of the immunoSEQ assay and were done at survey level. Produced via immunoSEQ multiplex PCR; TCRdb's table is partial and in-frame only. The sample holds around 21,000 clones, approximately 80% seen once. V was clipped by 0 bases and J by 0 bases, with 16 bases between them. The CDR3 length is 18 residues. Germline loops: CDR1 MDHEN, CDR2 SYDVKM. Material: unsorted PBMCs, obtained approximately 5.7 years after starting antiretroviral therapy. The gene calls are TRBV28 and TRBJ2-3; possibly TRBD2 for D (6 bases). The receptor was isolated from a man aged 30-40 years with HIV. The CDR3 here is CASSLWAGPSDSTDTQYF. CDR3 bases: TGTGCCAGCAGTTTATGGGCAGGGCCTAGCGATAGCACAGATACGCAGTATTTT.